The clone carrying this T cell receptor beta chain was detected many times. Its cognate antigen is unknown. MiXCR, applied by TCRdb to the RT-PCR reads, yields one record per CDR3 protein. The repertoire holds about 530,000 distinct CDR3 sequences, with approximately 12% as singletons. This record belongs to a study of response to subunit inactivated influenza vaccine. Study-wide results and caveats: That few new T cells are recruited by each seasonal influenza vaccination was the authors' suggestion.

V dropped 5 bases and J dropped 1 base, with 8 bases sitting between them. This CDR3 has 13 residues. CDR1 and CDR2 from the germline V gene are SGHAT and FQNNGV. The J gene is TRBJ1-2, the V gene TRBV11-2, with unresolved D. Sample: PBMCs from blood, taken on the day of vaccination. The receptor comes from a man aged 50 to 59 who received an inactivated influenza vaccine. In DNA, the CDR3 is TGTGCCAGCAGCCCGACGGATAACTATGGCTACACCTTC. This translates into CASSPTDNYGYTF. The full variable domain, in which reference TRBV11-2 and TRBJ1-2 provide the parts outside the CDR3, is EAGVAQSPRYKIIEKRQSVAFWCNPISGHATLYWYQQILGQGPKLLIQFQNNGVVDDSQLPKDRFSAERLKGVDSTLKIQPAKLEDSAVYLCASSPTDNYGYTFGSGTRLTVV.